This entry lists 28 T cell receptor beta chains sequenced from one sample in a study of blood T cell repertoires in COVID-19 (dated by TCRdb to the early 2020s). Library preparation used the immunoSEQ multiplex PCR assay. The table was pulled from immuneACCESS by TCRdb, which kept in-frame rearrangements only. Such tables lose some clones; where checked, under half of the loss comes from unresolved V genes, and the rest has no known cause. This sample has fewer than 150,000 clones in its table, and 75% to 85% of those were observed once. Roughly 20% of the sample is held by the ten biggest clonotypes. Sequencing was performed on peripheral blood. These receptor sequences come from a man older than 75 with acute or convalescent COVID-19.

The V call is TRBV5-1, the J call TRBJ2-5, with TRBD1 identical over 8 bases. CDR1 and CDR2 from the germline V gene are SGHRS and YFSETQ. V dropped 5 bases and J dropped 2; count of bases not matched to a gene: 2. The CDR3 runs to 13 residues. The CDR3 reads CASSGTGQETQYF. In nucleotides, the CDR3 is TGCGCCAGCAGTGGGACAGGTCAAGAGACCCAGTACTTC.

This clone has more than one count but fewer than ten. For the CDR3, the DNA is TGTGCCAGCAGCTTGGGGCGGGGGGGCAGGACAGATACGCAGTATTTT. It yields the protein CASSLGRGGRTDTQYF. This rearrangement joins TRBV5-4 to TRBJ2-3; TRBD2 matches 9 bases. The CDR3 extends over 16 amino acids. Per the germline V gene, CDR1 is SGHNT and CDR2 is YYREEE (reference sequence). V dropped 0 bases and J dropped 3; count of bases not matched to a gene: 5.

The rearrangement joins TRBV10-3 to TRBJ2-7, with 10 bases that match TRBD2. The ends lost 11 bases at V and 8 bases at J; junction bases unmatched: 6. CDR3 length: 11 amino acids. The V gene's germline CDR1 is ENHRY and CDR2 SYGVKD. CDR3 sequence (DNA): TGTGCCGCTCTAGCGGGGGCCCAGCAGTACTTC. Protein product: CAALAGAQQYF.

The V call is TRBV5-1, the J call TRBJ2-3; 11 nucleotides align to TRBD2. Germline CDR1 reads SGHRS; CDR2 reads YFSETQ. Unmatched junction bases numbered 6, after V lost 7 bases and J lost 5 bases. The CDR3 spans 14 residues. CDR3 in amino acids: CASRSGGAIDTQYF. For the CDR3, the DNA is TGCGCCAGCCGTAGCGGGGGGGCGATAGATACGCAGTATTTT.

This sequence joins TRBV23-1 and TRBJ1-2; perhaps TRBD1 as D (5 bases). TRBV23-1 is marked as an open reading frame, function uncertain. Trimming shortened V by 1 base and J by 9 bases, and 12 bases separated the two germline ends. The CDR3 has 13 residues. The DNA of the CDR3 is TGCGCCAGCAGTCAATTCCGGGGGTCGAGCTACACCTTC. Residues: CASSQFRGSSYTF.

This chain joins TRBV19 and TRBJ2-1; maybe TRBD1 (6 bases). CDR3 length: 16 residues. The V end lost 3 bases, the J end lost 5 bases, and 17 bases lay between the germline ends. The germline V gene encodes CDR1 LNHDA and CDR2 SQIVND (reference sequence). This CDR3 is CASSISTGRGDNEQFF. The CDR3 DNA reads as TGTGCCAGTAGTATTTCTACAGGGCGAGGTGACAATGAGCAGTTCTTC.

V and J are TRBV21-1 and TRBJ1-5; the table gives TRBD1 as D, unverified against the DNA. TRBV21-1 is marked as a pseudogene. The CDR3 runs to 19 residues. The CDR3 protein is CASSKTTDRGFKGDQPQHF. The CDR3 DNA reads TGTGCCAGCAGCAAGACCACGGACAGGGGGTTTAAGGGGGATCAGCCCCAGCATTTT.

The V gene is TRBV5-1, the J gene TRBJ1-4, with TRBD1 identical over 9 bases. CDR1 is SGHRS and CDR2 is YFSETQ in the germline V gene. The CDR3 is 17 residues long. J was trimmed by 0 bases and V by 3 bases; bases with no gene match: 6. The CDR3 protein is CASSWTGTGSTNEKLFF. In DNA form, the CDR3 reads TGCGCCAGCAGCTGGACCGGGACAGGGTCAACTAATGAAAAACTGTTTTTT.

The chain is built from TRBV18 and TRBJ2-2, with D tentatively TRBD2 (5 bases). The V gene lost 3 bases and the J gene lost 3 bases, with 14 bases spanning the gap. The CDR3 contains 16 residues. Germline V CDR1 and CDR2: KGHSH, LQKENI. Here the CDR3 reads CASSPRTGADTGELFF. The CDR3 coding sequence is TGTGCCAGCTCACCCCGGACCGGAGCGGACACCGGGGAGCTGTTTTTT.

The genes are TRBV11-2 and TRBJ2-1; D is perhaps TRBD1 (5 bases). This CDR3 is built from 18 residues. The germline CDR1 and CDR2 sequences are SGHAT and FQNNGV. Between the trimmed V and J ends, which lost 6 bases and 1 base, there was a span of 22 bases. This CDR3 is CASSHLARQGPSYNEQFF. As DNA, the CDR3 is TGTGCCAGCAGTCATCTGGCTCGGCAGGGCCCATCCTACAATGAGCAGTTCTTC. The whole variable domain, filled in from reference TRBV11-2 and TRBJ2-1, reads EAGVAQSPRYKIIEKRQSVAFWCNPISGHATLYWYQQILGQGPKLLIQFQNNGVVDDSQLPKDRFSAERLKGVDSTLKIQPAKLEDSAVYLCASSHLARQGPSYNEQFFGPGTRLTVL.

The rearrangement joins TRBV5-8 to TRBJ1-2, with no clear D. Germline values: CDR1 SGHTS, CDR2 YDEGEE. CDR3 length: 13 residues. Trimming cost V 6 bases and J 3 bases, with 12 bases left between them. This chain's CDR3 is CASIPRVDYGYTF. In nucleotides, the CDR3 is TGTGCCAGCATCCCCCGGGTAGACTATGGCTACACCTTC.

This clone was seen more than once but under ten times. This chain joins TRBV4-1 and TRBJ2-3; 7 bases align to TRBD2. The CDR3 is made up of 14 amino acids. J lost 4 bases, V lost 6 bases, and 7 bases had no gene match. CDR1 and CDR2 (germline): MGHRA, YSYEKL. The CDR3 region has the DNA TGCGCCAGCAGTCCTCAGCGGGGCGCAGATACGCAGTATTTT. It is translated as CASSPQRGADTQYF.

The genes are TRBV3-1 (or the pseudogene TRBV3-2) and TRBJ2-1, with 9 bases that match TRBD1. V lost 0 bases and J lost 16; bases outside the gene matches: 7. This CDR3 contains 13 residues. CDR1 is LGHDT, CDR2 YNNKEL, per germline (reference sequence). The chain's CDR3 is CASSQDPGTGNFF. As DNA, the CDR3 is TGTGCCAGCAGCCAAGACCCCGGGACAGGGAACTTCTTC.

The chain links TRBV7-2 to TRBJ2-3; D not certain. V shed 5 bases and J shed 2 bases, with 5 bases lying between them. CDR3 length: 12 residues. The germline V gene has CDR1 SGHTA and CDR2 FQGNSA. CDR3 sequence reads: CASSPSTDTQYF. In DNA, the CDR3 is TGTGCCAGCAGCCCTTCCACAGATACGCAGTATTTT.

In this sample, this clone turned up a few times. This chain links TRBV10-3 with TRBJ2-2; TRBD1 matches at 7 bases. J was trimmed by 1 base and V by 8 bases; bases with no gene match: 1. The CDR3 sequence is 13 residues long. The V gene's germline CDR1 is ENHRY and CDR2 SYGVKD. CDR3: CAIQGENTGELFF. The CDR3 DNA follows: TGTGCCATCCAGGGGGAGAACACCGGGGAGCTGTTTTTT.

V is TRBV6-4 and J is TRBJ1-1, with TRBD1 matching over 10 bases. The CDR3 is made up of 14 amino acids. Germline V gene sequence: CDR1 MRHNA, CDR2 SNTAGT. Trimming cost V 6 bases and J 3 bases; bases outside gene matches: 4. CDR3 region: CASRLTGGYTEAFF. As DNA, the CDR3 is TGTGCCAGCAGGCTGACAGGGGGCTACACTGAAGCTTTCTTT.

This chain connects TRBV28 to TRBJ2-1; unclear D gene. The V and J ends lost 4 bases and 12 bases respectively, with 10 bases between them. Germline V gene lookup returns CDR1 MDHEN and CDR2 SYDVKM. This CDR3 has 11 residues. The DNA of the CDR3 is TGTGCCAGCAGTTCTGACCGCGGGCAGTTCTTC. It specifies CASSSDRGQFF.

The chain employs TRBV19 and TRBJ1-1, with D tentatively TRBD1 (6 bases). With 4 bases removed from V and 5 bases from J, the gap between germline ends came to 11 bases. The CDR3 spans 13 residues. Germline lookup yields CDR1 LNHDA and CDR2 SQIVND (reference sequence). The CDR3 is CASSTPGVTEAFF. CDR3 nucleotide sequence: TGTGCCAGTAGTACTCCAGGGGTTACTGAAGCTTTCTTT. Full variable domain (rest looked up from reference TRBV19 and TRBJ1-1): DGGITQSPKYLFRKEGQNVTLSCEQNLNHDAMYWYRQDPGQGLRLIYYSQIVNDFQKGDIAEGYSVSREKKESFPLTVTSAQKNPTAFYLCASSTPGVTEAFFGQGTRLTVV.

In DNA form, the CDR3 reads TGTGCCAGCAGTTACTCGCCTAGCGGGGGACCTAGCACAGATACGCAGTATTTT. This codes for CASSYSPSGGPSTDTQYF. The V call is TRBV6-2 or TRBV6-3, the J call TRBJ2-3; 10 nucleotides align to TRBD2. V shed 0 bases and J 0 bases; nucleotides not matched to a gene: 6. This CDR3 contains 18 residues. Germline CDR1 MNHEY, CDR2 SVGEGT.

This chain uses TRBV7-2 with TRBJ2-2, with 8 bases identical to TRBD1. With 1 base clipped from V and 7 bases from J, the junction kept 8 bases outside the gene matches. CDR3 size: 16 residues. The germline gives CDR1 SGHTA, CDR2 FQGNSA. The CDR3 here is CASSLGFQGAGGELFF. DNA of the CDR3: TGTGCCAGCAGCTTAGGCTTCCAGGGGGCAGGCGGGGAGCTGTTTTTT.

The chain uses TRBV6-1 and TRBJ2-1, with TRBD1 identical over 8 bases. The germline V gene encodes CDR1 MNHNS and CDR2 SASEGT. This CDR3 has 16 residues. V lost 4 bases, J lost 7 bases, and 12 bases stayed unmatched. In nucleotides, the CDR3 is TGTGCCAGCAGTGCCCCAGGGGGCTTATATCCGAATGAGCAGTTCTTC. This encodes CASSAPGGLYPNEQFF.

The CDR3 coding sequence is TGTGCCAGCAGCCCACGAGACAGGGGGCGGTTAGAGACCCAGTACTTC. Translating it yields CASSPRDRGRLETQYF. The chain uses TRBV5-4 and TRBJ2-5, with TRBD1 matching 10 bases. Germline V gives CDR1 SGHNT, CDR2 YYREEE (reference sequence). Trimming took 4 bases from V and 4 from J; bases not matched to a gene: 10. This CDR3 region has 16 residues. Full variable domain (rest looked up from reference TRBV5-4 and TRBJ2-5): ETGVTQSPTHLIKTRGQQVTLRCSSQSGHNTVSWYQQALGQGPQFIFQYYREEENGRGNFPPRFSGLQFPNYSSELNVNALELDDSALYLCASSPRDRGRLETQYFGPGTRLLVL.

The chain joins TRBV15 to TRBJ1-2; 9 bases agree with TRBD1. V shed 4 bases, J shed 8 bases, and the junction held 8 bases outside the gene matches. Per the germline V gene, CDR1 is LNHNV and CDR2 is YYDKDF (reference sequence). This CDR3 region has 14 residues. CDR3 residues: CATSIGTGIRGYTF. CDR3 coding DNA: TGTGCCACCAGCATCGGGACAGGGATACGGGGCTACACCTTC.

This chain links TRBV11-2 with TRBJ2-7; D may be TRBD1 (6 bases). The V and J ends lost 5 bases and 4 bases respectively, with 12 bases between them. Per the germline V gene, CDR1 is SGHAT and CDR2 is FQNNGV. This CDR3 is built from 13 residues. CDR3 DNA sequence: TGTGCCAGCAGCATGACGGACAGATACGAGCAGTACTTC. It translates to CASSMTDRYEQYF.

V is TRBV12-3 or TRBV12-4 and J is TRBJ1-2, with D unclear. The CDR3 contains 13 residues. Between the trimmed V and J ends, which lost 7 bases and 5 bases, there was a span of 14 bases. In nucleotides, the CDR3 is TGTGCCAGCAAACCTACGTGGGCTTATGGCTACACCTTC. Translated: CASKPTWAYGYTF.

This chain joins TRBV28 and TRBJ2-7; 9 bases line up with TRBD1. The length of the CDR3 is 15 residues. Germline loops: CDR1 MDHEN, CDR2 SYDVKM. V was pared by 5 bases and J by 5 bases, with 10 bases of the junction left unmatched. CDR3 residues: CASSRPGQGLDEQYF. The CDR3 DNA sequence: TGTGCCAGCAGTCGACCGGGACAGGGTCTTGACGAGCAGTACTTC.

This clone has a count of ten or more. This chain uses TRBV4-1 with TRBJ2-1; 7 bases match TRBD2. The CDR3 runs 15 residues. V trimming: 8 bases; J trimming: 6 bases; junction bases outside the gene matches: 13. Germline V lookup: CDR1 MGHRA, CDR2 YSYEKL. This CDR3 reads CASGRGRGFSNEQFF. The CDR3 DNA reads TGCGCCAGCGGGCGGGGGAGGGGCTTTAGCAATGAGCAGTTCTTC.

The J gene is TRBJ2-3, the V gene TRBV29-1; 8 nucleotides match TRBD1. J was trimmed by 7 bases and V by 2 bases; bases with no gene match: 5. Germline CDR1 and CDR2: SQVTM and ANQGSEA. CDR3 size: 13 residues. CDR3 nucleotides: TGCAGCGTTGAACGGACAGGGACATATACGCAGTATTTT. Its protein product is CSVERTGTYTQYF.